The TCR beta chain under discussion was sequenced for a study of cytotoxic CD8 clonotypes in ibrutinib-treated CLL. Study as a whole: In all, 10 to 11 patients were relapsed/refractory, around 15 were treatment-naive and 17 were IGHV unmutated. Sequenced samples delivered averages of 250,000 to 300,000 productive templates and more than 75,000 productive rearrangements. General observations from the study: Public clonotypes showed up rarely, and on treatment they shrank or held steady.

The CDR3 runs to 14 residues. Looked up from germline, CDR1 is ENHRY and CDR2 is SYGVKD. The junction had 4 bases not matched to a gene; V was cut back by 6 bases and J by 4 bases. The method was immunoSEQ multiplex PCR; TCRdb's version includes in-frame clones alone and lacks a portion of them. The table includes approximately 280,000 clones, 76% detected once. A word on this clone: The target antigen is unknown.

The gene calls are TRBV10-3 and TRBJ2-3, with 10 bases matching TRBD2. This clonotype was obtained from a human donor with chronic lymphocytic leukemia. The source material was PBMCs, sampled at disease progression, from a patient treated with ibrutinib. CDR3 sequence reads: CAIRIAGGPDTQYF. Here the CDR3 DNA reads TGTGCCATCAGGATAGCGGGAGGCCCAGATACGCAGTATTTT.